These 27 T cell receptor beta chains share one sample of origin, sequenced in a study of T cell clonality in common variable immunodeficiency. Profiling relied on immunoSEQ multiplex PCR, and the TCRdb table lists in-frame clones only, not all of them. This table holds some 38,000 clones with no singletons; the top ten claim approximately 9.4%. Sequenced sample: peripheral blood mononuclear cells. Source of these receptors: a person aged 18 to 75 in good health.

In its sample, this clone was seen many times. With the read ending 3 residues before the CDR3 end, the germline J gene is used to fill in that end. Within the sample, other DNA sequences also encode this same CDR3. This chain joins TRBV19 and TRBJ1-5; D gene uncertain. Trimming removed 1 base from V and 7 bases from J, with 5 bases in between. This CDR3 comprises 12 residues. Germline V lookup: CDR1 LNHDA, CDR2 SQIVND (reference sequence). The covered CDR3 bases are TGTGCCAGTAGTATAGGTGGCCAGCCC. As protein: CASSIGGQP. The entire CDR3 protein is CASSIGGQPQHF.

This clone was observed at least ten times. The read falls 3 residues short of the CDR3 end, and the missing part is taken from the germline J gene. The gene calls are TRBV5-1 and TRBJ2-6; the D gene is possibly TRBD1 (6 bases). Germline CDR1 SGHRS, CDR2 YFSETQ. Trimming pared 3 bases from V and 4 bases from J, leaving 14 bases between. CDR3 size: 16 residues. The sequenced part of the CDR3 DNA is TGCGCCAGCAGCTCCCCGACAGGCCCCGGGGCCAACGTC. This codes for CASSSPTGPGANV. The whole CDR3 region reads CASSSPTGPGANVLTF.

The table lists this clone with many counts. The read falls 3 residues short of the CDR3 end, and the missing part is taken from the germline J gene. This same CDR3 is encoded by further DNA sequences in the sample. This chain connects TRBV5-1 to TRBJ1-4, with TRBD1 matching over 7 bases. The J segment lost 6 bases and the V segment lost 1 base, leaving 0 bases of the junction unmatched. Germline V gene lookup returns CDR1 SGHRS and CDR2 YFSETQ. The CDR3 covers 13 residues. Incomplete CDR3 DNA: TGCGCCAGCAGCTTGACAGGGGATGAAAAA. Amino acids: CASSLTGDEK. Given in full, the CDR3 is CASSLTGDEKLFF.

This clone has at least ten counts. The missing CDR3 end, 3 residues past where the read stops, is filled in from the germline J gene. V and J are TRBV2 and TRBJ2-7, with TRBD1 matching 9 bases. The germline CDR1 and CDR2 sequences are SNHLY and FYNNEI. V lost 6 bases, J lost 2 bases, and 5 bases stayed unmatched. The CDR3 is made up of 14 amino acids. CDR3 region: CASRGQGTTYEQYF. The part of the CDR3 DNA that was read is TGTGCCAGCAGGGGACAGGGTACAACCTACGAG.

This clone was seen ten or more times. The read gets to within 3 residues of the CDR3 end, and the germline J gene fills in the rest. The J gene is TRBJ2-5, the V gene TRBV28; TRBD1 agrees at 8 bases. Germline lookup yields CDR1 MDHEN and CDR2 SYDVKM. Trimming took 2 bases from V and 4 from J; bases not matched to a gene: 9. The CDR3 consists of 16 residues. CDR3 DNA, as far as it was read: TGTGCCAGCAGTTTAGGGCAGCAGGGGGCAGGAGAGACC. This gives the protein CASSLGQQGAGET. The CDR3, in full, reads CASSLGQQGAGETQYF. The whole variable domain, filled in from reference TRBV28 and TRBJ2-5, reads DVKVTQSSRYLVKRTGEKVFLECVQDMDHENMFWYRQDPGLGLRLIYFSYDVKMKEKGDIPEGYSVSREKKERFSLILESASTNQTSMYLCASSLGQQGAGETQYFGPGTRLLVL.

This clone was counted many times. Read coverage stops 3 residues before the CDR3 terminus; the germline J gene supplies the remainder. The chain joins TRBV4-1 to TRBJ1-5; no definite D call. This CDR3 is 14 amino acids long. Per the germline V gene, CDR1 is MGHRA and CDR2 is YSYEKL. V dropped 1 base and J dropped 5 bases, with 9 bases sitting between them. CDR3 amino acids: CASSQGRRDQPQHF. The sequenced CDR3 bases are TGCGCCAGCAGCCAAGGACGGCGGGATCAGCCC.

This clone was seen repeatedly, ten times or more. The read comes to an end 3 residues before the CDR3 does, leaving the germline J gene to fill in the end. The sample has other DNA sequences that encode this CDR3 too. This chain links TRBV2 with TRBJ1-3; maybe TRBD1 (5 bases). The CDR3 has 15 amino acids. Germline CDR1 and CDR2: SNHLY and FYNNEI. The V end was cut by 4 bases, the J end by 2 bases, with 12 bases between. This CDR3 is CASSAPGNPGNTIYF. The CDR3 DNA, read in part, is TGTGCCAGCAGTGCGCCAGGGAACCCTGGAAACACC. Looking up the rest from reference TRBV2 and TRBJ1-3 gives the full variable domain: EPEVTQTPSHQVTQMGQEVILRCVPISNHLYFYWYRQILGQKVEFLVSFYNNEISEKSEIFDDQFSVERPDGSNFTLKIRSTKLEDSAMYFCASSAPGNPGNTIYFGEGSWLTVV.

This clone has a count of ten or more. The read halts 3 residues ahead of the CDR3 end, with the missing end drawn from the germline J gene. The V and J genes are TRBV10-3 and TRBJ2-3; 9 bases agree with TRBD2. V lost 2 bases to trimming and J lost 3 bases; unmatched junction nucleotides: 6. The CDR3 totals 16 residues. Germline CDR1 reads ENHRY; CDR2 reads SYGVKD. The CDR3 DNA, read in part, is TGTGCCATCAGTGAGGCTAGCGGGATACGTACAGATACG. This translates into CAISEASGIRTDT. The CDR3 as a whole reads CAISEASGIRTDTQYF.

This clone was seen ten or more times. The CDR3 spells CASSLVGGSLSYEQYF. Incomplete CDR3 DNA: TGTGCCAGTAGTTTAGTAGGCGGCAGCCTCTCCTACGAG. The V and J genes are TRBV19 and TRBJ2-7; D is uncertain. The missing CDR3 end, 3 residues past where the read stops, is filled in from the germline J gene. The germline gives CDR1 LNHDA, CDR2 SQIVND (reference sequence). This CDR3 has 16 residues. Trimming removed 5 bases from V and 0 bases from J, with 17 bases in between. The full variable domain, rest sourced from reference TRBV19 and TRBJ2-7, is DGGITQSPKYLFRKEGQNVTLSCEQNLNHDAMYWYRQDPGQGLRLIYYSQIVNDFQKGDIAEGYSVSREKKESFPLTVTSAQKNPTAFYLCASSLVGGSLSYEQYFGPGTRLTVT.

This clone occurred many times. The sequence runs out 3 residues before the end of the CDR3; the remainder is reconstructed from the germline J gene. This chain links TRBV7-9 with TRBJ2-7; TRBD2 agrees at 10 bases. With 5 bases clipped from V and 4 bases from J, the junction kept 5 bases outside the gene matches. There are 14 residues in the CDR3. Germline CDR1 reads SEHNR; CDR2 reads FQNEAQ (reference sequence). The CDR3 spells CASSLTSGRYEQYF. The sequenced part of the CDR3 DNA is TGTGCCAGCAGCCTGACTAGCGGGCGGTACGAG. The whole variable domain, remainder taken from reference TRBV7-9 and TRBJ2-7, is DTGVSQNPRHKITKRGQNVTFRCDPISEHNRLYWYRQTLGQGPEFLTYFQNEAQLEKSRLLSDRFSAERPKGSFSTLEIQRTEQGDSAMYLCASSLTSGRYEQYFGPGTRLTVT.

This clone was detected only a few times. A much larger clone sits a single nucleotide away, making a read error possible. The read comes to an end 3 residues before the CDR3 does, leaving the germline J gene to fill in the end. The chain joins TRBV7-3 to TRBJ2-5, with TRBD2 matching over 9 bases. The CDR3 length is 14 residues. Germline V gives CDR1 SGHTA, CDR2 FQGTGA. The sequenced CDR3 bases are TGTGCCAGTAGCCCGACTAGCGGATCAGATACC. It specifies CASSPTSGSDT. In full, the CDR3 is CASSPTSGSDTQYF.

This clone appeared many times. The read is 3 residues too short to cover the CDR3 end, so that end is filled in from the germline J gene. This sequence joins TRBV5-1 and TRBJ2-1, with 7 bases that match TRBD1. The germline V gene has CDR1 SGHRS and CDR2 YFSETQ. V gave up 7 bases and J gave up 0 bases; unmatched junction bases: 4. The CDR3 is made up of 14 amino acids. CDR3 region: CASGRDSSYNEQFF. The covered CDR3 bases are TGCGCCAGCGGCCGGGACAGCTCCTACAATGAG.

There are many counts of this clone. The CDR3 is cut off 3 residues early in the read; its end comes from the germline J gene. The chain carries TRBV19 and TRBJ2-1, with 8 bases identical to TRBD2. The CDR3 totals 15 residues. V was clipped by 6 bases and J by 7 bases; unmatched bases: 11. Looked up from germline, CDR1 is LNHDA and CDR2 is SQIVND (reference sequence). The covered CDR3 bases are TGTGCCAGTAGCCCCTTTAGCGGGAATCGGAATGAG. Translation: CASSPFSGNRNE. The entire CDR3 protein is CASSPFSGNRNEQFF.

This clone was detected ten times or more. CDR3 DNA (partial): TGTGCCAGCAGCTTCAGGGGAACTTCACCC. Protein product: CASSFRGTSP. The whole CDR3 sequence is CASSFRGTSPLHF. J is TRBJ1-6 and V is TRBV7-8; possibly TRBD1 for D (6 bases). The read halts 3 residues ahead of the CDR3 end, with the missing end drawn from the germline J gene. V lost 3 bases to trimming and J lost 9 bases, with 9 bases between them. Per germline, CDR1 SGHVS and CDR2 FQNEAQ. This CDR3 is 13 amino acids long.

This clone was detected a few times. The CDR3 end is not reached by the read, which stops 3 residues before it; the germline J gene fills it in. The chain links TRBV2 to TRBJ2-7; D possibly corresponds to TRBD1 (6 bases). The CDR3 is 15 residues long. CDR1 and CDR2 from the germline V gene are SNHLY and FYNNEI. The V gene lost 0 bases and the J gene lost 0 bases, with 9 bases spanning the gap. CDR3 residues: CASSEARGSSYEQYF. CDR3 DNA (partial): TGTGCCAGCAGTGAAGCGAGGGGGAGCTCCTACGAG.

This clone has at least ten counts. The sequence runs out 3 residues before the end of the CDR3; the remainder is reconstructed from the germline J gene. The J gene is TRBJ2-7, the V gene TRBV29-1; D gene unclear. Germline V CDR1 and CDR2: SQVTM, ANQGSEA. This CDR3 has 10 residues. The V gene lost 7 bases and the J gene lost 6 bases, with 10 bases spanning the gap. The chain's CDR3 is CSAEVGEQYF. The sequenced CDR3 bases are TGCAGCGCCGAGGTTGGCGAG.

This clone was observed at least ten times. The CDR3 sequence: CASSATSGSINTQYF. The sequenced part of the CDR3 DNA is TGTGCCAGCAGTGCAACTAGCGGGAGTATAAATACG. The gene calls are TRBV2 and TRBJ2-3; the match to TRBD2 covers 11 bases. The read terminates 3 residues ahead of where the CDR3 ends, so the germline J gene completes it. From germline, CDR1 is SNHLY and CDR2 FYNNEI. J was trimmed by 7 bases and V by 4 bases; bases with no gene match: 7. This CDR3 spans 15 amino acids.

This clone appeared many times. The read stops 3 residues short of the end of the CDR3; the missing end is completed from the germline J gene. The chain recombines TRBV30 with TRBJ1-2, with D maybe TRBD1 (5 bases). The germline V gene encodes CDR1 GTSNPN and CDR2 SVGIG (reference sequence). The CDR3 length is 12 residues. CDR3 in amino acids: CAGGRANYGYTF. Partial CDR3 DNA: TGTGCTGGGGGGAGGGCTAACTATGGC.

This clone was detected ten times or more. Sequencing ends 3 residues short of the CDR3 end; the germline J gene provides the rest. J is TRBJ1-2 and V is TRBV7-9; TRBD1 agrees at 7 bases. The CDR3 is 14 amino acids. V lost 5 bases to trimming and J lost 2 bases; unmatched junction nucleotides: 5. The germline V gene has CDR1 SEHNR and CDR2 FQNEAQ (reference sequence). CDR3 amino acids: CASSTQGINYGYTF. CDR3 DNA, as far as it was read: TGTGCCAGCAGCACACAGGGGATAAACTATGGC.

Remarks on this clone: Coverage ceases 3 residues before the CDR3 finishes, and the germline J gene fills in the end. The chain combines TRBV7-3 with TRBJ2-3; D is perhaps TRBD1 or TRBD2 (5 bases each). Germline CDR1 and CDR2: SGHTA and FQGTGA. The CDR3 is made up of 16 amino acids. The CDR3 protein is CASSLGRQRGNQPQYF. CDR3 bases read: TGTGCCAGCAGCTTAGGCCGCCAGAGGGGCAATCAGCCG.

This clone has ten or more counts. Here the CDR3 reads CASSPRGGTYEQYF. CDR3 bases read: TGTGCCAGCAGCCCGAGGGGGGGGACCTACGAG. The rearrangement joins TRBV5-6 to TRBJ2-7; perhaps TRBD2 as D (7 bases). Sequencing ends 3 residues short of the CDR3 end; the germline J gene provides the rest. This CDR3 comprises 14 residues. Trimming took 4 bases from V and 2 from J, leaving 13 bases between them. The germline gives CDR1 SGHDT, CDR2 YYEEEE.

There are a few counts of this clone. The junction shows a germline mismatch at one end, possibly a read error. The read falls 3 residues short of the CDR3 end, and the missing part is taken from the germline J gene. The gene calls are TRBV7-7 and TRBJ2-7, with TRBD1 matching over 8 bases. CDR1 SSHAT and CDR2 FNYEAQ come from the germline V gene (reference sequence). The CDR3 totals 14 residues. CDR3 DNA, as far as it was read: TGTGCTAGCAGCTTAGGGCAGGGGGCCGACGAG. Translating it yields CASSLGQGADE. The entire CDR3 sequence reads CASSLGQGADEQYF.

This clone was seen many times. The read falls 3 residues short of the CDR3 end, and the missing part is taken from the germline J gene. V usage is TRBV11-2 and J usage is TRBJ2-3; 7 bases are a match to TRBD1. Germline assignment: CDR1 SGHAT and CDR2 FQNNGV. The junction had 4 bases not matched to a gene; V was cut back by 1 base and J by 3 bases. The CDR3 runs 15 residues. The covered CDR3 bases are TGTGCCAGCAGCTTAGGACAGGGTGGGACAGATACG. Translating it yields CASSLGQGGTDT. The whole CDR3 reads CASSLGQGGTDTQYF.

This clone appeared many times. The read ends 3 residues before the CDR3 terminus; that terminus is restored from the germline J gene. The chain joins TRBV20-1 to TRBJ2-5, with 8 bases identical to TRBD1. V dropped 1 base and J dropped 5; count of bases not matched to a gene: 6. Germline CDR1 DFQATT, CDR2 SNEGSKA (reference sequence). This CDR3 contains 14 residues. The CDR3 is CSARGPGGAETQYF. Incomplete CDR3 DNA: TGCAGTGCTAGAGGCCCAGGGGGCGCGGAGACC.

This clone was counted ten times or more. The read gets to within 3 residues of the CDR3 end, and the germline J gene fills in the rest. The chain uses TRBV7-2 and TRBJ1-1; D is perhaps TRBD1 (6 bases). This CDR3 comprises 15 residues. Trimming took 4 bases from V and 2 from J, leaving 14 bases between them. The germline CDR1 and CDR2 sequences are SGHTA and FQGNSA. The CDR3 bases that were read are TGTGCCAGCAGCTGGCGGCAGGGGTTCAACACTGAA. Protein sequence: CASSWRQGFNTE. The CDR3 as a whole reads CASSWRQGFNTEAFF. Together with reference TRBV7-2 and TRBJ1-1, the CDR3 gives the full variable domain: GAGVSQSPSNKVTEKGKDVELRCDPISGHTALYWYRQSLGQGLEFLIYFQGNSAPDKSGLPSDRFSAERTGGSVSTLTIQRTQQEDSAVYLCASSWRQGFNTEAFFGQGTRLTVV.

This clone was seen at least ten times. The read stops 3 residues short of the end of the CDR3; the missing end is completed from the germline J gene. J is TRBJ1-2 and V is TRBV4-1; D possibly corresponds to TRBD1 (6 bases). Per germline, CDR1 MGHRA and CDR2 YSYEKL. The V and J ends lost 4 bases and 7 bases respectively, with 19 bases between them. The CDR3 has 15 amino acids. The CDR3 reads CASSPGALDSSGYTF. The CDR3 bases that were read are TGCGCCAGCAGCCCCGGAGCCCTGGACAGCTCTGGC.

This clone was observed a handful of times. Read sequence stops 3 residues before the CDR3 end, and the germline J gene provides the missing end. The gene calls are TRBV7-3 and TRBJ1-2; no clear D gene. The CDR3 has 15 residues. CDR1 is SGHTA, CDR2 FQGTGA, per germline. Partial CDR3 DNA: TGTGCCAGCAGCCCCTTCTCCGCGGGCACAGATACC. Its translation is CASSPFSAGTDT. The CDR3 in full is CASSPFSAGTDTYTF.